Below, 13 T cell receptor beta chains from the same sample are listed, as sequenced in a study of molecular identifiers for immune sequencing clone quantification. TCRdb used MiXCR to reprocess the PCR reads, holding one entry per CDR3 protein. The sample carries a few hundred thousand distinct CDR3 sequences, about a quarter recorded once. Source material: naive CD8+ T cells from blood, with Jurkat cell RNA spiked in. Noted subset: FACS-sorted CD8+CD4-CCR7+CD45RA+ naive T cells. The receptors originated from a human donor in good health. Some libraries in this study had Jurkat cell RNA spiked in.

This clonotype was counted at least ten times. V gene TRBV30 combines with J gene TRBJ1-1; D is unresolved. With 1 base removed from V and 7 bases from J, the gap between germline ends came to 7 bases. The V gene's germline CDR1 is GTSNPN and CDR2 SVGIG (reference sequence). There are 11 residues in the CDR3. The chain's CDR3 is CAWSAGIEAFF. The DNA of the CDR3 is TGTGCCTGGAGTGCAGGAATTGAAGCTTTCTTT.

This clonotype has just a few counts. J is TRBJ2-7 and V is TRBV29-1, with D unclear. The length of the CDR3 is 13 residues. The V and J ends lost 0 bases and 5 bases respectively, with 11 bases between them. Germline V gives CDR1 SQVTM, CDR2 ANQGSEA. The CDR3 sequence: CSVEDRAADEQYF. CDR3 DNA: TGCAGCGTTGAAGATAGGGCCGCGGACGAGCAGTACTTC.

The chain carries TRBV11-2 and TRBJ1-5; D unclear. The ends were cut back, 1 base at V and 4 bases at J, with 11 bases in the middle. Germline V lookup: CDR1 SGHAT, CDR2 FQNNGV. The CDR3 runs 15 residues. CDR3 in amino acids: CASSLGPGTNQPQHF. The CDR3 DNA follows: TGTGCCAGCAGCTTAGGTCCGGGTACAAATCAGCCCCAGCATTTT.

This clonotype was counted between two and nine times. The DNA for the CDR3 is TGTGCCAGCAGCCCCCTGGGAGGCTCCTACAATGAGCAGTTCTTC. Protein product: CASSPLGGSYNEQFF. The genes are TRBV7-2 and TRBJ2-1, with D tentatively TRBD2 (6 bases). V dropped 5 bases and J dropped 0 bases, with 11 bases sitting between them. This CDR3 has 15 amino acids. Germline V gene data show CDR1 as SGHTA and CDR2 as FQGNSA.

This clonotype occurred a few times. The J gene is TRBJ2-5, the V gene TRBV12-3 or TRBV12-4; TRBD2 agrees at 15 bases. This CDR3 has 17 amino acids. The V segment lost 7 bases and the J segment 1 base; nucleotides outside the gene matches: 7. This CDR3 reads CASIPGTSGGTQETQYF. Written as DNA, the CDR3 is TGTGCCAGCATTCCAGGGACTAGCGGGGGGACCCAAGAGACCCAGTACTTC.

The gene calls are TRBV13 and TRBJ2-3; a possible D gene is TRBD2 (7 bases). Trimming shortened V by 2 bases and J by 4 bases, and 19 bases separated the two germline ends. CDR1 is PRHDT and CDR2 is FYEKMQ in the germline V gene (reference sequence). The CDR3 is made up of 17 amino acids. CDR3 region: CASSLLGGGQDSDTQYF. In DNA form, the CDR3 reads TGTGCCAGCAGCTTACTCGGCGGGGGCCAAGACTCAGATACGCAGTATTTT.

Comment on this clonotype: A junction boundary mismatches the germline segment, possibly from a read error. The genes are TRBV9 and TRBJ2-5; 10 bases match TRBD2. The CDR3 consists of 17 residues. CDR1 is SGDLS, CDR2 YYNGEE, per germline. The CDR3 nucleotides read TGTGCCAGCAGCGTAGCGGGGACACTAGCGGGACAAGAGGCCCAGTACTTC. Its translation is CASSVAGTLAGQEAQYF. Full variable domain (outside the CDR3, taken from reference TRBV9 and TRBJ2-5): DSGVTQTPKHLITATGQRVTLRCSPRSGDLSVYWYQQSLDQGLQFLIQYYNGEERAKGNILERFSAQQFPDLHSELNLSSLELGDSALYFCASSVAGTLAGQEAQYFGPGTRLLVL.

Many counts were recorded for this clonotype. The chain employs TRBV29-1 and TRBJ1-2, with 7 nucleotides matching TRBD1. Per germline, CDR1 SQVTM and CDR2 ANQGSEA. After removal of 1 base from V and 4 bases from J, the junction contained 3 bases not matched to a gene. The CDR3 length is 13 residues. The CDR3 DNA follows: TGCAGCGTTGAAGGCGCAGGGGGCTATGGCTACACCTTC. It codes for CSVEGAGGYGYTF.

On this clonotype: This may be a read error, as it is one base from a much larger clone. V usage is TRBV4-1 and J usage is TRBJ2-7; 8 nucleotides match TRBD2. Germline assignment: CDR1 MGHRA and CDR2 YSYEKL. The CDR3 sequence is 14 residues long. The CDR3 DNA reads TGCGCCGGCAGCTACCGGATAGCGGGGTACGAGCAGTACTTC. It encodes CAGSYRIAGYEQYF.

As concerns this clonotype: A much more abundant neighbour one base away suggests this may be a read error. The V gene is TRBV5-1, the J gene TRBJ2-2; D possibly corresponds to TRBD2 (6 bases). Germline values: CDR1 SGHRS, CDR2 YFSETQ. The CDR3 consists of 15 residues. The CDR3 bases are TGCGCCGGCAGTTTTACCGGGGGAGGCACCGGGGAGCTGTTTTTT. Translation: CAGSFTGGGTGELFF.

As regards this clonotype: A read error may be the cause here, since a much bigger clone is one base away. V usage is TRBV25-1 and J usage is TRBJ2-6; weak D call: TRBD1 (5 bases). Per the germline V gene, CDR1 is MGHDK and CDR2 is SYGVNS. The CDR3 is made up of 15 amino acids. The CDR3 bases are TGTGCCAGCAGTGAATATATCTCTGGGGCCAACGTCCGGACTTTC. This translates into CASSEYISGANVRTF.

The chain employs TRBV19 and TRBJ2-3; a weak D match, TRBD2 (7 bases). The CDR3 length is 14 residues. Germline assignment: CDR1 LNHDA and CDR2 SQIVND (reference sequence). The V end lost 5 bases, the J end lost 8 bases, and 17 bases lay between the germline ends. This CDR3 is CASSPGGLAVTQYF. In DNA form, the CDR3 reads TGTGCCAGTAGTCCCGGGGGGCTCGCAGTTACGCAGTATTTT.

This clonotype was detected only a few times. The chain employs TRBV4-1 and TRBJ2-5; D is undetermined. The germline gives CDR1 MGHRA, CDR2 YSYEKL. The CDR3 spans 15 residues. The V end lost 1 base, the J end lost 1 base, and 10 bases lay between the germline ends. CDR3 amino acids: CASSQVGAFQETQYF. The CDR3 coding sequence is TGCGCCAGCAGCCAAGTTGGTGCGTTCCAAGAGACCCAGTACTTC.